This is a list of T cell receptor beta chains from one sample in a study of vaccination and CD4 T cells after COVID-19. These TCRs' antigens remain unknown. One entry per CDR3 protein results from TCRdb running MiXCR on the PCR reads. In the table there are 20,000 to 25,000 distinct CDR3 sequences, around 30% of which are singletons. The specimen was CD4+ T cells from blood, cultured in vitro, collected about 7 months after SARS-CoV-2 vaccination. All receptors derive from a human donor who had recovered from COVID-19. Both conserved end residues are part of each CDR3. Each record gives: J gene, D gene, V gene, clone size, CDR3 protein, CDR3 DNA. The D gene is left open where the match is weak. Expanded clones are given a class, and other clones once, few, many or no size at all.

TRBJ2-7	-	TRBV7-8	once	CASSLRSESYEQYF	TGTGCCAGCAGCTTACGCAGCGAATCCTACGAGCAGTACTTC
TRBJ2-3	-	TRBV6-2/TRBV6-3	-	CASSYEGDTQYF	TGTGCCAGCAGTTACGAGGGAGATACGCAGTATTTT
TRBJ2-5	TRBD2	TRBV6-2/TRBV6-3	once	CASSSRTSGLQETQYF	TGTGCCAGCAGTTCTAGGACTAGCGGCCTCCAAGAGACCCAGTACTTC
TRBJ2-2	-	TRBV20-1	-	CSARLAWRGTGELFF	TGCAGTGCTAGGCTTGCCTGGAGAGGCACCGGGGAGCTGTTTTTT
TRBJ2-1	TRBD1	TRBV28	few	CASRARDRDLF	TGTGCCAGCAGAGCGCGGGACAGGGACCTCTTC
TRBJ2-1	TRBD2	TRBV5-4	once	CASRLNGRNNEQFF	TGTGCCAGCAGATTAAACGGGAGGAACAATGAGCAGTTCTTC
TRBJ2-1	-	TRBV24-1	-	CATGLSNEQFF	TGTGCCACCGGGCTTAGCAATGAGCAGTTCTTC
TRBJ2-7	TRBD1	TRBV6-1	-	CATRGGPSLYEQYF	TGTGCCACGCGAGGGGGCCCTAGTCTATACGAGCAGTACTTC
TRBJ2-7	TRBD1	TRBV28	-	CASSRTGGAYHYEQYF	TGTGCCAGCAGTCGGACAGGGGGTGCCTACCACTACGAGCAGTACTTC
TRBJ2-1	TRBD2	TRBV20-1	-	CSARKSAGGSYNEQFF	TGCAGTGCTAGGAAGTCGGCGGGAGGGTCCTACAATGAGCAGTTCTTC
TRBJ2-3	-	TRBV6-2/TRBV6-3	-	CATSGNTDTQYF	TGTGCCACCTCAGGAAACACAGATACGCAGTATTTT
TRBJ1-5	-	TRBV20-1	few	CSARADGRDQPQHF	TGCAGTGCTAGAGCAGATGGGCGGGATCAGCCCCAGCATTTT
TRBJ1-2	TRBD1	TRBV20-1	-	CSADTGGKYGYGYTF	TGCAGTGCCGATACAGGGGGCAAATATGGCTATGGCTACACCTTC
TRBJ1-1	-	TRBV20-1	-	CSARYRAEAFF	TGCAGTGCTAGGTATCGTGCTGAAGCTTTCTTT
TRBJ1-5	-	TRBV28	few	CASSKQVFGPQHF	TGTGCCAGCAGTAAACAGGTCTTCGGGCCCCAGCATTTT
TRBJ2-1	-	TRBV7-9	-	CASSLAYGEQFF	TGTGCCAGCAGCTTAGCGTATGGTGAGCAGTTCTTC
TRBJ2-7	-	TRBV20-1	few	CSASPVGTRYYEQYF	TGCAGTGCTAGCCCTGTTGGGACAAGGTACTACGAGCAGTACTTC
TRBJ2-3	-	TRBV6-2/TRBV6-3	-	CASSLVTGTDTQYF	TGTGCCAGCAGCCTCGTAACGGGGACTGATACGCAGTATTTT
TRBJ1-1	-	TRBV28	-	CASSWGRGTTEAFF	TGTGCCAGCAGTTGGGGCCGCGGCACCACTGAAGCTTTCTTT
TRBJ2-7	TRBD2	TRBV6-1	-	CASSDIFGTSDEQYF	TGTGCCAGCAGTGATATTTTTGGGACTAGCGACGAGCAGTACTTC
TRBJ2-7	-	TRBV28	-	CASSLTPRTGLPYEQYF	TGTGCCAGCAGTCTAACCCCACGAACAGGCCTCCCCTACGAGCAGTACTTC
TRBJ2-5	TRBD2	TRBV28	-	CASTLGGARETQYF	TGTGCCAGCACCCTCGGGGGGGCTAGGGAGACCCAGTACTTC
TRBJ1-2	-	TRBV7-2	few	CASSLNPASRGGYTF	TGTGCCAGCAGCCTAAACCCTGCCAGCCGCGGTGGCTACACCTTC